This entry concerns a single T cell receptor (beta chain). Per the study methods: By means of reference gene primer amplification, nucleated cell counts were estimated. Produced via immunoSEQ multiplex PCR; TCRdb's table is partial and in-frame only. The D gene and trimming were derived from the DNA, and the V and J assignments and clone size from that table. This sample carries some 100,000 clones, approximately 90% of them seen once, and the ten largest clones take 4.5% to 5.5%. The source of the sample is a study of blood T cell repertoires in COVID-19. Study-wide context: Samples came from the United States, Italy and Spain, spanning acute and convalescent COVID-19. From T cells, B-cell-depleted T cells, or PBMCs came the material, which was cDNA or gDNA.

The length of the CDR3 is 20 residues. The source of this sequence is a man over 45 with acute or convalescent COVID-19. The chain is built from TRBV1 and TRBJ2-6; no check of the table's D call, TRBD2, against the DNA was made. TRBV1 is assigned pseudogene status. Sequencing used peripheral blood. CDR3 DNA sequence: TGCACCAGCAGCCAAGGAGGGAGAAGATCTCTAATCTCTGGGGCCAACGTCCTGACTTTC. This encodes CTSSQGGRRSLISGANVLTF.